This entry lists 32 T cell receptor beta chains sequenced from one sample in a study of neurological immune-mediated disorders. Each CDR3 protein is one row after TCRdb ran MiXCR on the 5' RACE reads. The data show tens of thousands of distinct CDR3 sequences, 1.5% to 2% seen once. Sequencing used PBMCs. Source of these receptors: a woman aged 40 to 49 with multiple sclerosis.

This clonotype was observed many times. The chain employs TRBV3-1 and TRBJ2-5; perhaps TRBD2 as D (5 bases). The V gene lost 4 bases and the J gene lost 4 bases, with 16 bases spanning the gap. CDR3 length equals 15 residues. Per germline, CDR1 LGHDT and CDR2 YNNKEL (reference sequence). This CDR3 is CASSPLVGAGETQYF. CDR3 DNA sequence: TGTGCCAGCAGCCCCCTAGTGGGCGCGGGAGAGACCCAGTACTTC.

This clonotype was seen many times. The chain is built from TRBV5-6 and TRBJ2-1; D ambiguous. CDR1 SGHDT and CDR2 YYEEEE come from the germline V gene. The V gene lost 0 bases and the J gene lost 5 bases, with 6 bases spanning the gap. This CDR3 has 13 amino acids. This chain's CDR3 is CASSLGSNNEQFF. DNA for the CDR3: TGTGCCAGCAGCTTGGGCAGCAACAATGAGCAGTTCTTC. The full variable domain, rest sourced from reference TRBV5-6 and TRBJ2-1, is DAGVTQSPTHLIKTRGQQVTLRCSPKSGHDTVSWYQQALGQGPQFIFQYYEEEERQRGNFPDRFSGHQFPNYSSELNVNALLLGDSALYLCASSLGSNNEQFFGPGTRLTVL.

This clonotype was counted a few times. This chain links TRBV11-3 with TRBJ2-1, with D possibly matching TRBD2 (6 bases). V was pared by 5 bases and J by 7 bases, with 15 bases between. CDR1 and CDR2 (germline): SGHNT, YENEEA. The CDR3 contains 14 residues. This CDR3 is CASSPPGGSNEQFF. In DNA, the CDR3 is TGTGCCAGCAGCCCCCCCGGGGGTAGTAATGAGCAGTTCTTC.

This clonotype was counted ten times or more. J is TRBJ1-2 and V is TRBV7-2, with D unclear. CDR1 is SGHTA and CDR2 is FQGNSA in the germline V gene. CDR3 length: 14 residues. Deletions cut 4 bases from V and 7 bases from J, with 16 bases between. Here the CDR3 reads CASSSALRAGGYTF. The CDR3 nucleotides are TGTGCCAGCAGCTCCGCCCTCCGGGCGGGTGGCTACACCTTC.

In its sample, this clonotype was seen many times. This sequence joins TRBV5-1 and TRBJ2-3; D is possibly TRBD1 (5 bases). This CDR3 comprises 15 residues. The germline CDR1 and CDR2 sequences are SGHRS and YFSETQ. V dropped 0 bases and J dropped 0 bases, with 8 bases sitting between them. Here the CDR3 DNA reads TGCGCCAGCAGCTTGGGACAGTCTAGCACAGATACGCAGTATTTT. Translation gives CASSLGQSSTDTQYF.

This clonotype was detected many times. This rearrangement joins TRBV7-2 to TRBJ1-1; D uncertain. With 5 bases removed from V and 2 bases from J, the gap between germline ends came to 12 bases. Germline lookup yields CDR1 SGHTA and CDR2 FQGNSA. This CDR3 region has 14 residues. The CDR3 region is CASSRPDFNTEAFF. CDR3 bases: TGTGCCAGCAGCCGCCCAGATTTTAACACTGAAGCTTTCTTT.

This clonotype has a count of ten or more. The V gene is TRBV20-1, the J gene TRBJ1-2; 7 bases line up with TRBD1. Germline-derived CDR1 and CDR2 are DFQATT and SNEGSKA (reference sequence). The CDR3 has 15 residues. CDR3 sequence reads: CSPWGRGGSNYGYTF. CDR3 nucleotides: TGCAGCCCCTGGGGCAGGGGGGGGAGCAACTATGGCTACACCTTC.

This clonotype has a count of ten or more. This chain uses TRBV5-1 with TRBJ2-7, with D unresolved. Germline CDR1 is SGHRS and CDR2 is YFSETQ. This CDR3 is 13 amino acids long. The germline V and J ends were trimmed by 2 bases and 1 base, with 7 bases remaining between them. CDR3 residues: CASSFDRSYEQYF. The CDR3 bases are TGCGCCAGCAGCTTTGACCGATCCTACGAGCAGTACTTC.

V gene TRBV9 combines with J gene TRBJ1-1; TRBD1 is a possible D gene (5 bases). Germline CDR1 reads SGDLS; CDR2 reads YYNGEE. V dropped 4 bases and J dropped 7 bases, with 17 bases sitting between them. This CDR3 has 14 residues. CDR3 sequence (DNA): TGTGCCAGCAGCCCCTATAGAGGGGCCATTGAAGCTTTCTTT. Translation gives CASSPYRGAIEAFF.

The sample holds many counts of this clonotype. The chain joins TRBV19 to TRBJ2-1; D perhaps matches TRBD2 (5 bases). With 4 bases removed from V and 0 bases from J, the gap between germline ends came to 7 bases. CDR3 length: 14 amino acids. Germline V gives CDR1 LNHDA, CDR2 SQIVND (reference sequence). This CDR3 reads CASSRGSSYNEQFF. Here the CDR3 DNA reads TGTGCCAGTAGTAGAGGGAGCTCCTACAATGAGCAGTTCTTC. The variable domain in full, with the rest retrieved from reference TRBV19 and TRBJ2-1, is DGGITQSPKYLFRKEGQNVTLSCEQNLNHDAMYWYRQDPGQGLRLIYYSQIVNDFQKGDIAEGYSVSREKKESFPLTVTSAQKNPTAFYLCASSRGSSYNEQFFGPGTRLTVL.

This clonotype was observed many times. V usage is TRBV5-1 and J usage is TRBJ1-2; D call uncertain. Trimming took off 2 bases at V and 2 bases at J, with 7 bases between the two ends. CDR1 SGHRS and CDR2 YFSETQ come from the germline V gene. The CDR3 has 13 residues. CDR3 nucleotide sequence: TGCGCCAGCAGCTTCCCGGAGAACTATGGCTACACCTTC. Protein: CASSFPENYGYTF.

This clonotype came up many times. V and J are TRBV20-1 and TRBJ1-1; D is perhaps TRBD1 (5 bases). Germline V CDR1 and CDR2: DFQATT, SNEGSKA (reference sequence). The V end was cut by 0 bases, the J end by 1 base, with 12 bases between. This CDR3 contains 15 residues. The CDR3 DNA follows: TGCAGTGCTAGAGATTCCGGCAGGGCGAACACTGAAGCTTTCTTT. It codes for CSARDSGRANTEAFF.

This clonotype has more than one count but fewer than ten. This rearrangement joins TRBV5-1 to TRBJ2-1, with 10 bases identical to TRBD2. Trimming took 4 bases from V and 7 from J; bases not matched to a gene: 11. The V gene's germline CDR1 is SGHRS and CDR2 YFSETQ. The CDR3 consists of 16 residues. The DNA for the CDR3 is TGCGCCAGCAGCCCACCCCTAGCGGGGGCTTTGAATGAGCAGTTCTTC. Amino acids: CASSPPLAGALNEQFF.

This clonotype was counted at least ten times. V usage is TRBV14 and J usage is TRBJ2-7, with D possibly being TRBD1 (6 bases). V gave up 1 base and J gave up 0 bases, with 10 bases separating them. The CDR3 runs 15 residues. Germline CDR1 reads SGHDN; CDR2 reads FVKESK. The CDR3 spells CASSQAGVPSYEQYF. The CDR3 nucleotides are TGTGCCAGCAGCCAAGCAGGGGTCCCCTCCTACGAGCAGTACTTC.

This clonotype was counted many times. V usage is TRBV5-1 and J usage is TRBJ2-6, with 8 nucleotides matching TRBD1. Germline V gives CDR1 SGHRS, CDR2 YFSETQ. The CDR3 covers 15 residues. The junction had 5 bases not matched to a gene; V was cut back by 7 bases and J by 2 bases. The chain's CDR3 is CASGQGIPGANVLTF. Here the CDR3 DNA reads TGCGCCAGCGGACAGGGTATCCCTGGGGCCAACGTCCTGACTTTC.

This clonotype was recorded at least ten times. The chain combines TRBV7-3 with TRBJ2-1; D unresolved. Trimming left V 5 bases short and J 0 bases short, with 11 bases between. Germline V gene lookup returns CDR1 SGHTA and CDR2 FQGTGA. The CDR3 spans 15 residues. This chain's CDR3 is CASSPNGDSYNEQFF. CDR3 nucleotide sequence: TGTGCCAGCAGCCCGAATGGCGACTCCTACAATGAGCAGTTCTTC.

The sample holds many counts of this clonotype. The chain has TRBV11-1 and TRBJ2-3; D gene unclear. Germline V gene lookup returns CDR1 SGHAT and CDR2 FQDESV (reference sequence). The CDR3 covers 13 residues. V lost 7 bases, J lost 5 bases, and 13 bases lay in between. The CDR3 region is CASTASAIDTQYF. As DNA, the CDR3 is TGTGCCAGCACGGCCAGCGCCATAGATACGCAGTATTTT.

This clonotype was counted ten times or more. The genes are TRBV5-1 and TRBJ2-1, with 9 positions matching TRBD1. V lost 1 base to trimming and J lost 5 bases; unmatched junction nucleotides: 7. In germline, CDR1 is SGHRS, CDR2 YFSETQ. The CDR3 has 16 residues. The CDR3 DNA is TGCGCCAGCAGCTTGCTCCGGACAGGGGTCAACAATGAGCAGTTCTTC. This encodes CASSLLRTGVNNEQFF. Full variable domain (remainder filled in from reference TRBV5-1 and TRBJ2-1): KAGVTQTPRYLIKTRGQQVTLSCSPISGHRSVSWYQQTPGQGLQFLFEYFSETQRNKGNFPGRFSGRQFSNSRSEMNVSTLELGDSALYLCASSLLRTGVNNEQFFGPGTRLTVL.

This clonotype has at least ten counts. V and J are TRBV20-1 and TRBJ2-3; D unresolved. The CDR3 covers 12 residues. CDR1 and CDR2 (germline): DFQATT, SNEGSKA (reference sequence). V was cut by 3 bases and J by 5 bases, with 9 bases left in between. The CDR3 coding sequence is TGCAGTGCTAGCGGCCTCGGAGATACGCAGTATTTT. Residues: CSASGLGDTQYF.

This clonotype was seen ten or more times. The chain recombines TRBV10-3 with TRBJ1-1; 8 nucleotides line up with TRBD1. V lost 4 bases and J lost 5; bases outside the gene matches: 0. The CDR3 totals 12 residues. Germline assignment: CDR1 ENHRY and CDR2 SYGVKD. The CDR3 here is CAISGTGTEAFF. The CDR3, as DNA: TGTGCCATCAGTGGGACAGGGACTGAAGCTTTCTTT.

This clonotype was counted at least ten times. This rearrangement joins TRBV12-3 or TRBV12-4 to TRBJ2-1, with D perhaps being TRBD1 or TRBD2 (5 bases each). Trimming shortened V by 0 bases and J by 6 bases, and 9 bases separated the two germline ends. CDR3 size: 14 residues. The CDR3 nucleotides are TGTGCCAGCAGTTTAGCGGCAGGGAGCAATGAGCAGTTCTTC. Protein: CASSLAAGSNEQFF.

This clonotype was observed many times. This chain links TRBV5-1 with TRBJ2-3; 9 positions match TRBD2. V shed 1 base, J shed 2 bases, and the junction held 5 bases outside the gene matches. Germline-derived CDR1 and CDR2 are SGHRS and YFSETQ. The CDR3 loop spans 16 amino acids. The CDR3 nucleotides read TGCGCCAGCAGCTTGAGACTAGCGGACCCCACAGATACGCAGTATTTT. Residues: CASSLRLADPTDTQYF.

This clonotype has at least ten counts. This rearrangement joins TRBV20-1 to TRBJ2-7; no clear D gene. Looked up from germline, CDR1 is DFQATT and CDR2 is SNEGSKA (reference sequence). This CDR3 has 14 residues. Trimming pared 6 bases from V and 0 bases from J, leaving 15 bases between. Here the CDR3 reads CSAVGLTPSYEQYF. CDR3 sequence (DNA): TGCAGTGCAGTCGGGCTCACCCCCTCCTACGAGCAGTACTTC.

Ten or more counts support this clonotype. This chain connects TRBV5-1 to TRBJ2-7, with 8 bases lining up with TRBD2. With V trimmed by 4 bases and J by 8 bases, 5 bases remained unmatched. The length of the CDR3 is 12 residues. Germline lookup yields CDR1 SGHRS and CDR2 YFSETQ. In DNA form, the CDR3 reads TGCGCCAGCAGCGAGGGACTAGACCAGCAGTACTTC. It specifies CASSEGLDQQYF. The full variable domain, completed using reference TRBV5-1 and TRBJ2-7, is KAGVTQTPRYLIKTRGQQVTLSCSPISGHRSVSWYQQTPGQGLQFLFEYFSETQRNKGNFPGRFSGRQFSNSRSEMNVSTLELGDSALYLCASSEGLDQQYFGPGTRLTVT.

This clonotype was seen repeatedly, ten times or more. The gene calls are TRBV20-1 and TRBJ2-3; 7 bases fit TRBD2. Unmatched junction bases numbered 3, after V lost 0 bases and J lost 3 bases. Germline CDR1 DFQATT, CDR2 SNEGSKA (reference sequence). The CDR3 consists of 14 residues. CDR3 DNA sequence: TGCAGTGCTAGAGATCAGCGGGGAACAGATACGCAGTATTTT. Translated: CSARDQRGTDTQYF.

There are many counts of this clonotype. The chain links TRBV20-1 to TRBJ2-5; D may be TRBD2 (6 bases). The V end lost 4 bases, the J end lost 5 bases, and 20 bases lay between the germline ends. The CDR3 runs 15 residues. Germline V gene sequence: CDR1 DFQATT, CDR2 SNEGSKA (reference sequence). The chain's CDR3 is CSATTLAGTRETQYF. CDR3 DNA sequence: TGCAGTGCTACCACGTTGGCGGGGACCAGGGAGACCCAGTACTTC.

There are many counts of this clonotype. The chain's CDR3 is CASSQEVWDGKAFF. DNA of the CDR3: TGTGCCAGCAGCCAAGAAGTTTGGGACGGAAAAGCTTTCTTT. V is TRBV14 and J is TRBJ1-1; D perhaps matches TRBD1 (5 bases). CDR3 length: 14 residues. CDR1 is SGHDN and CDR2 is FVKESK in the germline V gene. The V gene lost 0 bases and the J gene lost 9 bases, with 14 bases spanning the gap.

In this sample, this clonotype turned up many times. The chain links TRBV20-1 to TRBJ1-1; 8 bases align to TRBD1. Trimming cost V 1 base and J 5 bases; bases outside gene matches: 9. The CDR3 runs 15 residues. Germline V lookup: CDR1 DFQATT, CDR2 SNEGSKA (reference sequence). CDR3 coding DNA: TGCAGTGCTAGAGCTCCACAGGGGGGTAAAACTGAAGCTTTCTTT. It encodes CSARAPQGGKTEAFF.

This clonotype was observed at least ten times. This chain links TRBV20-1 with TRBJ1-2, with D hard to call. CDR3 length: 13 amino acids. The germline V gene encodes CDR1 DFQATT and CDR2 SNEGSKA (reference sequence). V lost 3 bases and J lost 3, with 11 bases in between. Here the CDR3 DNA reads TGCAGTGCTAGGAGGAGGGCGGACTATGGCTACACCTTC. It is translated as CSARRRADYGYTF.

This clonotype came up many times. This chain uses TRBV7-2 with TRBJ1-2; TRBD1 aligns across 7 bases. CDR1 and CDR2 (germline): SGHTA, FQGNSA. This CDR3 region has 13 residues. V was clipped by 5 bases and J by 5 bases; unmatched bases: 5. The CDR3 region has the DNA TGTGCCAGCAGCCGACAGGGTAGTTATGGCTACACCTTC. Its protein product is CASSRQGSYGYTF.

This clonotype was observed at least ten times. The chain uses TRBV29-1 and TRBJ2-5, with 9 bases identical to TRBD1. The CDR3 contains 13 residues. Looked up from germline, CDR1 is SQVTM and CDR2 is ANQGSEA. V shed 5 bases, J shed 5 bases, and the junction held 6 bases outside the gene matches. This chain's CDR3 is CSVRTGEGETQYF. The CDR3 DNA reads TGCAGCGTTCGGACAGGGGAAGGGGAGACCCAGTACTTC.

In this sample, this clonotype turned up many times. The J gene is TRBJ2-7, the V gene TRBV4-1; either TRBD1 or TRBD2 may supply D (5 bases each). CDR3 length equals 14 residues. Trimming stripped 4 bases from V and 3 bases from J, with 13 bases between. Germline V gives CDR1 MGHRA, CDR2 YSYEKL. This chain's CDR3 is CASSRPGRSYEQYF. CDR3 sequence (DNA): TGCGCCAGCAGCCGACCGGGACGGAGCTACGAGCAGTACTTC.